Below, one TCR beta chain is given with its context. CDR3 length: 15 amino acids. V gave up 3 bases and J gave up 2 bases; unmatched junction bases: 2. From germline, CDR1 is LNHDA and CDR2 SQIVND (reference sequence). The sample originates from a study of blood T cell repertoires in COVID-19. TCRdb's table, derived via immunoSEQ multiplex PCR, lists solely in-frame clones and lacks some. Here the sample spans about 150,000 clones, under 90% being singletons. This TCR was sampled from a man aged 60 to 69 with acute or convalescent COVID-19. The sequencing input was peripheral blood. This chain links TRBV19 with TRBJ2-3, with 10 positions matching TRBD2. CDR3 loop: CASSIGLAVTDTQYF. Written as DNA, the CDR3 is TGTGCCAGTAGTATTGGACTAGCGGTCACAGATACGCAGTATTTT.